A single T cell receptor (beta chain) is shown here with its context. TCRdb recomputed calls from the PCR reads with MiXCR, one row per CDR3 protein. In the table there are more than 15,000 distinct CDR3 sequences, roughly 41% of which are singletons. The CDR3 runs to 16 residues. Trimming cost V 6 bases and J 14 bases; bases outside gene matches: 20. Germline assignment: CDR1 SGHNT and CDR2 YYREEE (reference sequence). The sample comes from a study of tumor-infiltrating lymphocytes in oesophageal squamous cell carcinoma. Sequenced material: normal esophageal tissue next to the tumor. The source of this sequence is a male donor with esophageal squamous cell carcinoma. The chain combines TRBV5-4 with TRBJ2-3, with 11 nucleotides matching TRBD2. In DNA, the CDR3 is TGTGCCAGCAACAAGGGACTAGCGGAAAACACCGGGGAGCTGTATTTT. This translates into CASNKGLAENTGELYF.